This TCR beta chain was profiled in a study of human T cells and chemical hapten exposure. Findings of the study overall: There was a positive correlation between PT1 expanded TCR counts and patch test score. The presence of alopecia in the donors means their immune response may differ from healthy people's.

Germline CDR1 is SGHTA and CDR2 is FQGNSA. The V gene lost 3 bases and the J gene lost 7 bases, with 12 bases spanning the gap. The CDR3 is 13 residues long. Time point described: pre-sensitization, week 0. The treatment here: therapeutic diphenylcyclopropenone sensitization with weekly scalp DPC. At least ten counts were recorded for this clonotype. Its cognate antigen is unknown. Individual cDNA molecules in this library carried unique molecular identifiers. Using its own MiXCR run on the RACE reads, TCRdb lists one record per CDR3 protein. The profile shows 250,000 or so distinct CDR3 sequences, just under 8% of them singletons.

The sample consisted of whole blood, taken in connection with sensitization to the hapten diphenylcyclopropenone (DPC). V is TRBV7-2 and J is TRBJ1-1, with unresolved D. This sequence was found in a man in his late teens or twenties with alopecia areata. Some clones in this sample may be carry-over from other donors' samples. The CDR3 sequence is CASSFRTSVEAFF. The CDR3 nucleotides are TGTGCCAGCAGCTTTCGTACATCCGTTGAAGCTTTCTTT.